Shown below are 17 T cell receptor beta chains from a single sample sequenced in a study of technical replicates of blood from a few donors (dated by TCRdb to 2016 to 2017). To prepare the library, the immunoSEQ multiplex PCR assay was applied. As stored in TCRdb, this immuneACCESS dataset retains in-frame rearrangements with V and J assigned. A fraction of the clones does not appear; measured against another copy, unresolved V genes explain less than half of the discrepancy, and the remainder lacks a known reason. The table for this sample lists 15,000 to 19,000 clones; 70% to 90% of them were counted only once. Clones ranked in the top ten supply around 11% of the sample. Sequences were obtained from PBMCs. The receptors originated from a human donor in good health.

V usage is TRBV6-1 and J usage is TRBJ2-7; D might be TRBD2 (5 bases). V was pared by 0 bases and J by 1 base, with 10 bases between. The CDR3 consists of 15 residues. The V gene's germline CDR1 is MNHNS and CDR2 SASEGT. CDR3 amino acids: CASSEAQDSSYEQYF. CDR3 nucleotide sequence: TGTGCCAGCAGTGAAGCGCAGGACTCTTCCTACGAGCAGTACTTC.

The V and J genes are TRBV30 and TRBJ2-1, with 8 bases fitting TRBD2. Germline CDR1 is GTSNPN and CDR2 is SVGIG (reference sequence). The CDR3 consists of 13 residues. V shed 1 base, J shed 12 bases, and the junction held 8 bases outside the gene matches. CDR3 in amino acids: CAWSASGLPRQFF. The CDR3 DNA sequence: TGTGCCTGGAGTGCTAGCGGGCTCCCCCGGCAGTTCTTC.

The chain is built from TRBV6-5 and TRBJ1-5, with TRBD1 identical over 8 bases. Trimming removed 6 bases from V and 7 bases from J; junction bases left unmatched: 11. Germline-derived CDR1 and CDR2 are MNHEY and SVGAGI. The CDR3 sequence is 15 residues long. This CDR3 is CASRAASGGGQPQHF. The DNA for the CDR3 is TGTGCCAGCAGAGCAGCTTCAGGGGGCGGACAGCCCCAGCATTTT.

The chain uses TRBV4-1 and TRBJ2-3; 11 bases line up with TRBD2. Germline CDR1 reads MGHRA; CDR2 reads YSYEKL. The V gene end was trimmed by 0 bases and the J gene end by 4 bases; junction bases not matched to a gene: 6. This CDR3 region has 17 residues. The CDR3 sequence is CASSQEISGRVADTQYF. DNA for the CDR3: TGCGCCAGCAGCCAAGAAATTAGCGGGAGGGTAGCAGATACGCAGTATTTT.

This rearrangement joins TRBV6-5 to TRBJ1-5, with D hard to call. Per germline, CDR1 MNHEY and CDR2 SVGAGI. The CDR3 covers 14 residues. Deletions cut 5 bases from V and 1 base from J, with 9 bases between. The CDR3 DNA follows: TGTGCCAGCAGTCGAGGCGGGAGCAATCAGCCCCAGCATTTT. Translated, it gives CASSRGGSNQPQHF.

The V gene is TRBV6-5, the J gene TRBJ1-1; D gene unclear. Germline V gives CDR1 MNHEY, CDR2 SVGAGI. The CDR3 consists of 13 residues. The ends were cut back, 2 bases at V and 2 bases at J, with 6 bases in the middle. DNA for the CDR3: TGTGCCAGCAGTTACGGGAGTAACACTGAAGCTTTCTTT. Its translation: CASSYGSNTEAFF.

The rearrangement joins TRBV28 to TRBJ2-7; 9 bases line up with TRBD1. V lost 0 bases and J lost 3; bases outside the gene matches: 0. Germline CDR1 is MDHEN and CDR2 is SYDVKM. The CDR3 covers 14 residues. The CDR3 is CASSLWTGGYEQYF. The CDR3, as DNA: TGTGCCAGCAGTTTATGGACAGGGGGCTACGAGCAGTACTTC.

The CDR3 DNA sequence: TGTGCCACCACTACGGGCTACGAGCAGTACTTC. Translation: CATTTGYEQYF. The chain has TRBV28 and TRBJ2-7, with D uncertain. Germline V CDR1 and CDR2: MDHEN, SYDVKM. The CDR3 has 11 residues. V was pared by 10 bases and J by 3 bases, with 10 bases between.

This chain joins TRBV7-6 and TRBJ2-2; tentative D call: TRBD2 (6 bases). The V gene lost 5 bases and the J gene lost 6 bases, with 10 bases spanning the gap. The CDR3 extends over 13 amino acids. Germline values: CDR1 SGHVS, CDR2 FNYEAQ. CDR3 nucleotide sequence: TGTGCCAGCAGCGGATGGGGGGCCGGGGAGCTGTTTTTT. Residues: CASSGWGAGELFF.

This clone was recorded once. This sequence joins TRBV19 and TRBJ1-1; D uncertain. The length of the CDR3 is 11 residues. Germline CDR1 is LNHDA and CDR2 is SQIVND (reference sequence). V lost 4 bases and J 7 bases, leaving 7 bases between the germline ends. CDR3 residues: CASSKRSEAFF. In DNA, the CDR3 is TGTGCCAGTAGTAAACGGAGTGAAGCTTTCTTT.

V usage is TRBV6-1 and J usage is TRBJ2-1; 8 bases align to TRBD2. V lost 0 bases, J lost 3 bases, and 4 bases stayed unmatched. This CDR3 comprises 16 residues. Germline values: CDR1 MNHNS, CDR2 SASEGT. CDR3 nucleotides: TGTGCCAGCAGTGAAGCACTAGCGGAAGTCTACAATGAGCAGTTCTTC. Amino acids: CASSEALAEVYNEQFF.

The chain has TRBV7-8 and TRBJ2-5; TRBD2 matches at 10 bases. This CDR3 comprises 15 residues. Germline V gene lookup returns CDR1 SGHVS and CDR2 FQNEAQ. With 5 bases clipped from V and 1 base from J, the junction kept 4 bases outside the gene matches. CDR3 DNA: TGTGCCAGCAGCCCCGGGACTAGCGCCCAAGAGACCCAGTACTTC. It specifies CASSPGTSAQETQYF.

CDR3 protein: CASSPPRTGAEGYTF. The DNA of the CDR3 is TGTGCCAGCAGCCCCCCCCGCACAGGGGCTGAGGGCTACACCTTC. This chain uses TRBV7-9 with TRBJ1-2; 7 nucleotides line up with TRBD1. Trimming took 5 bases from V and 8 from J; bases not matched to a gene: 14. The germline CDR1 and CDR2 sequences are SEHNR and FQNEAQ (reference sequence). The CDR3 loop spans 15 amino acids.

V and J are TRBV18 and TRBJ1-1, with D hard to call. The CDR3 is 14 amino acids. Trimming stripped 5 bases from V and 4 bases from J, with 14 bases between. The germline V gene has CDR1 KGHSH and CDR2 LQKENI. The CDR3 nucleotides are TGTGCCAGCTCATTTCAATCGGGAGTCACTGAAGCTTTCTTT. Protein sequence: CASSFQSGVTEAFF.

The J gene is TRBJ2-7, the V gene TRBV23-1; 9 positions match TRBD1. TRBV23-1 is flagged as an ORF with uncertain function. With 3 bases clipped from V and 7 bases from J, the junction kept 22 bases outside the gene matches. CDR3 length: 19 amino acids. CDR3 residues: CASSQRTGVPREQPSEQYF. The CDR3 DNA reads as TGCGCCAGCAGTCAGCGGACAGGGGTTCCTAGGGAGCAGCCTTCAGAGCAGTACTTC.

The gene calls are TRBV6-5 and TRBJ1-4, with 10 bases that match TRBD1. CDR1 is MNHEY, CDR2 SVGAGI, per germline. Losses at the gene ends were 2 bases for V and 8 bases for J; bases not matched to a gene: 5. The CDR3 consists of 15 residues. The CDR3 protein is CASSYATGGAEKLFF. CDR3 in DNA: TGTGCCAGCAGTTACGCGACAGGGGGCGCGGAAAAACTGTTTTTT.

The gene calls are TRBV6-1 and TRBJ2-7; D perhaps matches TRBD1 (6 bases). V lost 2 bases and J 3 bases, leaving 8 bases between the germline ends. The CDR3 runs 13 residues. Germline V gene sequence: CDR1 MNHNS, CDR2 SASEGT. The CDR3 loop is CASSETGNYEQYF. CDR3 DNA sequence: TGTGCCAGCAGTGAAACAGGGAACTACGAGCAGTACTTC.